Given below is one T cell receptor beta chain in context. Its antigen is as yet unknown. The germline V gene has CDR1 MGHRA and CDR2 YSYEKL. Trimming at V came to 4 bases and at J to 1 base, leaving 10 bases not matched to a gene. The length of the CDR3 is 19 residues. This specimen belongs to a study of OX40 agonist ivuxolimab in advanced cancers. As for the study in general: A mean age of roughly 60 years, range about 20 to 85, was recorded, and 70% to 85% were male. Partial responses were observed in three patients, of whom one had hepatocellular carcinoma and two had cutaneous melanoma.

Study-level points and caveats: On average, CD8+ T cells showed a greater number of expanded clones than CD4+. In the 0.1 to 3.0 mg/kg range, CD4+ and CD8+ blood T cells had expanded clonally by week 6.

Repertoires were generated with immunoSEQ multiplex PCR, while TCRdb's copy carries only in-frame clones and drops some. The table has around 50,000 clones, roughly nine tenths seen once. This material consisted of CD4+ or CD8+ T cells sorted from blood, taken in a trial of the OX40 agonist ivuxolimab. The rearrangement joins TRBV4-1 to TRBJ2-3; the match to TRBD2 covers 14 bases. The sequence was collected from an adult with an advanced solid tumor such as melanoma, head and neck, liver or kidney cancer. Here the CDR3 DNA reads TGCGCCAGCAGCCGCACCCCGGGACTAGCGGGAGAAGGCACAGATACGCAGTATTTT. Protein product: CASSRTPGLAGEGTDTQYF.